Listed below are T cell receptor beta chains from one sample, sequenced in a study of blood T cells in healthy people across ages. TCRdb passed the 5' RACE reads through MiXCR, listing each CDR3 protein once. The table lists 1,500,000 or so distinct CDR3 sequences, roughly 43% of them singletons, with under 5% in the top ten. What was sequenced was blood. The source of these receptors is a woman aged 18-35 years in good health. Each CDR3 is given with its conserved first and last residue. The D gene is left open where the match is weak. Expanded clones get a size class; other rows say once, few or many, or leave the size out.

CASSAGTSGGWNEQFF,TGTGCCAGCAGTGCGGGGACTAGCGGGGGATGGAATGAGCAGTTCTTC,TRBJ2-1,TRBD2,TRBV27,16,-
CAIPGHLYEQYF,TGCGCCATACCGGGACACCTATACGAGCAGTACTTC,TRBJ2-7,-,TRBV5-1,12,-
CASSFSAGGTYNEQFF,TGTGCCAGCAGTTTTTCCGCGGGAGGGACTTACAATGAGCAGTTCTTC,TRBJ2-1,TRBD2,TRBV27,16,few
CASSRSSPDTEAFF,TGTGCCAGCAGCCGCAGCTCCCCGGACACTGAAGCTTTCTTT,TRBJ1-1,-,TRBV11-2,14,few
CSASLGQGNYGYTF,TGCAGTGCTAGCCTAGGACAGGGCAACTATGGCTACACCTTC,TRBJ1-2,TRBD1,TRBV20-1,14,-
CASSRLPGSSYEQYF,TGTGCCAGCAGCAGACTTCCGGGTAGCTCCTACGAGCAGTACTTC,TRBJ2-7,-,TRBV11-3,15,-
CASSYSRLAGGSSYEQYF,TGTGCCAGCAGTTACTCTCGACTAGCGGGGGGGTCTAGCTACGAGCAGTACTTC,TRBJ2-7,TRBD2,TRBV6-5,18,few
CSVEDEKGLWTQYF,TGCAGCGTTGAAGATGAAAAGGGGCTTTGGACCCAGTACTTC,TRBJ2-5,-,TRBV29-1,14,-
CAISEGFGGGTDTQYF,TGTGCCATCAGTGAGGGGTTCGGGGGGGGCACAGATACGCAGTATTTT,TRBJ2-3,TRBD2,TRBV10-3,16,-
CASSPGQQNEKLFF,TGTGCCAGCAGCCCGGGACAGCAAAATGAAAAACTGTTTTTT,TRBJ1-4,TRBD1,TRBV12-3/TRBV12-4,14,few
CASSATSGIYNEQFF,TGTGCCAGCAGTGCGACTAGCGGGATCTACAATGAGCAGTTCTTC,TRBJ2-1,TRBD2,TRBV6-6,15,-
CATSDSGTGAGEKLFF,TGTGCCACCAGTGATTCCGGGACAGGGGCCGGCGAAAAACTGTTTTTT,TRBJ1-4,TRBD1,TRBV24-1,16,few
CSVDLAAQETQYF,TGCAGCGTTGACCTAGCGGCCCAAGAGACCCAGTACTTC,TRBJ2-5,TRBD2,TRBV29-1,13,-
CSVGDRMRNNEQFF,TGCAGCGTTGGGGACAGGATGCGGAACAATGAGCAGTTCTTC,TRBJ2-1,TRBD1,TRBV29-1,14,-
CASSLGAGGTYNEQFF,TGTGCCAGCAGCTTAGGAGCCGGGGGGACGTACAATGAGCAGTTCTTC,TRBJ2-1,TRBD2,TRBV11-2,16,-
CARPMGAVAFF,TGTGCCAGACCGATGGGGGCTGTGGCTTTCTTT,TRBJ1-1,-,TRBV6-7,11,-
CASSPPTQPGYTF,TGTGCCAGCTCACCTCCTACACAGCCTGGCTACACCTTC,TRBJ1-2,-,TRBV18,13,-
CSVEGLADFSEQYF,TGCAGCGTTGAAGGGCTAGCGGATTTCAGCGAGCAGTACTTC,TRBJ2-7,TRBD2,TRBV29-1,14,few
CASSQDLDRGAGELFF,TGTGCCAGCAGCCAAGATTTGGACAGGGGGGCCGGGGAGCTGTTTTTT,TRBJ2-2,TRBD1,TRBV14,16,-
CASSSGVDTDTQYF,TGCGCCAGCAGCTCGGGGGTCGACACAGATACGCAGTATTTT,TRBJ2-3,-,TRBV5-1,14,-
CASSVTGGRYNEQFF,TGTGCCAGCAGCGTCACAGGGGGCCGTTACAATGAGCAGTTCTTC,TRBJ2-1,TRBD1,TRBV11-2,15,few
CASSLIATNEKLFF,TGCGCCAGCAGCTTGATTGCAACTAATGAAAAACTGTTTTTT,TRBJ1-4,-,TRBV5-1,14,-
CASTQDGYNSPLHF,TGTGCCAGCACCCAGGACGGTTATAATTCACCCCTCCACTTT,TRBJ1-6,-,TRBV6-6,14,few
CSAKTGGLNTEAFF,TGCAGTGCTAAGACAGGGGGCTTGAACACTGAAGCTTTCTTT,TRBJ1-1,TRBD1,TRBV20-1,14,-
CARRGGRAPNNEQFF,TGTGCCCGACGGGGCGGGAGGGCCCCCAACAATGAGCAGTTCTTC,TRBJ2-1,TRBD2,TRBV2,15,-
CASSLGPYTNEQYF,TGTGCCAGCAGCTTAGGTCCCTATACAAACGAGCAGTACTTC,TRBJ2-7,-,TRBV7-2,14,few
CASSSAGLTDTQYF,TGCGCCAGCAGCTCTGCTGGTCTCACAGATACGCAGTATTTT,TRBJ2-3,-,TRBV5-1,14,once
CSARGPRGEFF,TGCAGTGCTAGAGGTCCCAGGGGGGAGTTCTTC,TRBJ2-1,-,TRBV20-1,11,many
CASSVDSETQYF,TGTGCCAGCAGCGTAGATAGCGAGACCCAGTACTTC,TRBJ2-5,-,TRBV9,12,-
CASRRQGGNTEAFF,TGTGCCAGCAGAAGACAGGGAGGGAACACTGAAGCTTTCTTT,TRBJ1-1,TRBD1,TRBV6-5,14,-